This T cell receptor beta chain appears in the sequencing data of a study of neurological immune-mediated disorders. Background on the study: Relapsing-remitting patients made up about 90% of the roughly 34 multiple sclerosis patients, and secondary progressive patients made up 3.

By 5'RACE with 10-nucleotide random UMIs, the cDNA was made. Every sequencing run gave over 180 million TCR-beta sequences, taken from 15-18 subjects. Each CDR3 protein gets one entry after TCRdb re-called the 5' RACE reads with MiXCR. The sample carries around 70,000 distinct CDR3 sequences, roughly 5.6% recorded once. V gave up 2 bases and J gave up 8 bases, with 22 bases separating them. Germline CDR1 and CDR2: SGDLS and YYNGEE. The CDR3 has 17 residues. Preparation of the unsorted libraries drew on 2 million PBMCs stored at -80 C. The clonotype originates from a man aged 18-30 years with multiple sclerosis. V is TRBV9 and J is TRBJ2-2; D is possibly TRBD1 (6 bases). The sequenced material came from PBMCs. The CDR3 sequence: CASSVGAGASGSGELFF. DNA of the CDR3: TGTGCCAGCAGCGTGGGGGCTGGGGCGTCGGGAAGTGGGGAGCTGTTTTTT. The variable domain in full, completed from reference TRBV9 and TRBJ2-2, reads DSGVTQTPKHLITATGQRVTLRCSPRSGDLSVYWYQQSLDQGLQFLIQYYNGEERAKGNILERFSAQQFPDLHSELNLSSLELGDSALYFCASSVGAGASGSGELFFGEGSRLTVL.